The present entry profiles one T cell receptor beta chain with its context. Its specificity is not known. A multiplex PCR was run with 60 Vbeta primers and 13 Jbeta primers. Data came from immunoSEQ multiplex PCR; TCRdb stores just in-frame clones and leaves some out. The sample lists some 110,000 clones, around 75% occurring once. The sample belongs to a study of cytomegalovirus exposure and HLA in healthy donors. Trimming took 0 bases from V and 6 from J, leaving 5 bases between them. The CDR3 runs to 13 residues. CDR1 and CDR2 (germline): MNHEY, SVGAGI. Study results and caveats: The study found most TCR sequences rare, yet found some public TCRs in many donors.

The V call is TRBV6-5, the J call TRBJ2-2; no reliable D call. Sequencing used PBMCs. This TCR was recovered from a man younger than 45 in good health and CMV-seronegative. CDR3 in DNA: TGTGCCAGCAGTTACTCTGAGGCCGGGGAGCTGTTTTTT. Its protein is CASSYSEAGELFF.